Listed below are T cell receptor beta chains from one sample, sequenced in a study of OX40 agonist ivuxolimab in advanced cancers. Using immunoSEQ multiplex PCR, the repertoire was profiled, and TCRdb retains in-frame clones only, with some absent. The data contain about 54,000 clones, almost 85% of them singletons. Sequenced here: CD4+ or CD8+ T cells sorted from blood, sampled in a trial of the OX40 agonist ivuxolimab. All receptors come from an adult with an advanced solid tumor such as melanoma, head and neck, liver or kidney cancer. CDR3s include the opening cysteine and the closing phenylalanine or tryptophan. Each record gives: CDR3 DNA, CDR3 protein, clone size, V gene, D gene, J gene. D genes are given only for firm matches. Size tells how often a clone was seen (once, few, many) or the class of an expanded clone, and some rows leave it out.

CDR3nt: TGTGCCAGCAGCCCCTTTGTACGGCACTCCTACGAGCAGTACTTC
CDR3aa: CASSPFVRHSYEQYF
abundance: NA
v_gene: TRBV28
d_gene: NA
j_gene: TRBJ2-7

CDR3nt: TGTGCCAGCAGCTCCGGACTGAACAATGAGCAGTTCTTC
CDR3aa: CASSSGLNNEQFF
abundance: NA
v_gene: TRBV7-8
d_gene: NA
j_gene: TRBJ2-1

CDR3nt: TGTGCCACCAGCGGACAGTTGAATCAGCCCCAGCATTTT
CDR3aa: CATSGQLNQPQHF
abundance: medium-sized
v_gene: TRBV15
d_gene: NA
j_gene: TRBJ1-5

CDR3nt: TGTGCCTGGAGTGGGCAGAGTCAAGAGACCCAGTACTTC
CDR3aa: CAWSGQSQETQYF
abundance: NA
v_gene: TRBV30
d_gene: NA
j_gene: TRBJ2-5

CDR3nt: TGTGCCACCCGGCTAGGGGGAGTCATGGATACGCAGTATTTT
CDR3aa: CATRLGGVMDTQYF
abundance: once
v_gene: TRBV19
d_gene: NA
j_gene: TRBJ2-3

CDR3nt: TGTGCCAGCTCACAAGGGGAGACCAAAAACATTCAGTACTTC
CDR3aa: CASSQGETKNIQYF
abundance: NA
v_gene: TRBV18
d_gene: NA
j_gene: TRBJ2-4

CDR3nt: TGTGCCAGCAGCTTGTTTGGCCCAACTAATGAAAAACTGTTTTTT
CDR3aa: CASSLFGPTNEKLFF
abundance: NA
v_gene: TRBV5-6
d_gene: NA
j_gene: TRBJ1-4

CDR3nt: TGTGCCAGCAGCCTAAGGGACACCCCTAAGGGCGCTTTCTTT
CDR3aa: CASSLRDTPKGAFF
abundance: NA
v_gene: TRBV7-2
d_gene: NA
j_gene: TRBJ1-1

CDR3nt: TGTGCCAGCAGTAAGATCTCCAGGGAAGAGACCCAGTACTTC
CDR3aa: CASSKISREETQYF
abundance: NA
v_gene: TRBV2
d_gene: NA
j_gene: TRBJ2-5

CDR3nt: TGTGCCAGCAGCTTAGTATCATCGGGACGACAGAACACTGAAGCTTTCTTT
CDR3aa: CASSLVSSGRQNTEAFF
abundance: few
v_gene: TRBV7-9
d_gene: NA
j_gene: TRBJ1-1

CDR3nt: TGTGCCAGCAGTCTCAACGCCGAAACAGAAGAGGCCGGGGAGCTGTTTTTT
CDR3aa: CASSLNAETEEAGELFF
abundance: NA
v_gene: TRBV27
d_gene: NA
j_gene: TRBJ2-2

CDR3nt: TGTGCTAGTGGTTTGGTACGCGGCTCCTACGAGCAGTACTTC
CDR3aa: CASGLVRGSYEQYF
abundance: NA
v_gene: TRBV12-5
d_gene: NA
j_gene: TRBJ2-7

CDR3nt: TGTGCCAGCAGCTTGGGAAATAGGGGCGTTGAGCAGTTCTTC
CDR3aa: CASSLGNRGVEQFF
abundance: NA
v_gene: TRBV7-9
d_gene: NA
j_gene: TRBJ2-1

CDR3nt: TGTGCCAGCAGCTTAGTCAGCACAGATACGCAGTATTTT
CDR3aa: CASSLVSTDTQYF
abundance: NA
v_gene: TRBV7-2
d_gene: NA
j_gene: TRBJ2-3

CDR3nt: TGTGCCAGCAGCGTAGATGAGAGTGGTCCAGTCCACGAGCAGTACTTC
CDR3aa: CASSVDESGPVHEQYF
abundance: NA
v_gene: TRBV9
d_gene: NA
j_gene: TRBJ2-7

CDR3nt: TGTGCCAGCAGTTTACTTGGGAGGGAGACCCAGTACTTC
CDR3aa: CASSLLGRETQYF
abundance: NA
v_gene: TRBV27
d_gene: NA
j_gene: TRBJ2-5

CDR3nt: TGTGCCAGCAGCTCCTCCGGGACAGGGATACAGCAGTTCTTC
CDR3aa: CASSSSGTGIQQFF
abundance: NA
v_gene: TRBV4-2
d_gene: TRBD1
j_gene: TRBJ2-1

CDR3nt: TGTGCCAGTACCCTGAATGAAAAACTGTTTTTT
CDR3aa: CASTLNEKLFF
abundance: NA
v_gene: TRBV5-5
d_gene: NA
j_gene: TRBJ1-4

CDR3nt: TGCGCCAGCAGCTTGTTGGGCGATTCGGTCGAAAAACTGTTTTTT
CDR3aa: CASSLLGDSVEKLFF
abundance: once
v_gene: TRBV5-1
d_gene: NA
j_gene: TRBJ1-4

CDR3nt: TGCGCCAGCAGCGCGGGGGGCTGGGGAATGCGTAGCACAGATACGCAGTATTTT
CDR3aa: CASSAGGWGMRSTDTQYF
abundance: NA
v_gene: TRBV5-1
d_gene: TRBD2
j_gene: TRBJ2-3

CDR3nt: TGTGCCAGCAGTCGCACCTCCGACTATGGCTACACCTTC
CDR3aa: CASSRTSDYGYTF
abundance: NA
v_gene: TRBV6-6
d_gene: NA
j_gene: TRBJ1-2

CDR3nt: TGTGCCAGCAGTTTATGGGGACAGGGGAGTGGTGGCTACACCTTC
CDR3aa: CASSLWGQGSGGYTF
abundance: NA
v_gene: TRBV28
d_gene: TRBD1
j_gene: TRBJ1-2

CDR3nt: TGTGCCAGCAGCTTTCTCTCCTACAATGAGCAGTTCTTC
CDR3aa: CASSFLSYNEQFF
abundance: NA
v_gene: TRBV7-9
d_gene: NA
j_gene: TRBJ2-1

CDR3nt: TGTGCCAGCAGTTTTCCCTCTCGGGGCAGGGGGACGAGTGGCTACACCTTC
CDR3aa: CASSFPSRGRGTSGYTF
abundance: once
v_gene: TRBV28
d_gene: TRBD1
j_gene: TRBJ1-2

CDR3nt: TGTGCCAGCAGCTTGGGGGGACCCGGGGCGAACTATGGCTACACCTTC
CDR3aa: CASSLGGPGANYGYTF
abundance: NA
v_gene: TRBV5-4
d_gene: NA
j_gene: TRBJ1-2

CDR3nt: TGTGCCAGCACCCTGAGGGGCGGGACGAACACCGGGGAGCTGTTTTTT
CDR3aa: CASTLRGGTNTGELFF
abundance: once
v_gene: TRBV5-4
d_gene: NA
j_gene: TRBJ2-2

CDR3nt: TGTGCCAGCAGCGACACAGGGGTGAACACTGAAGCTTTCTTT
CDR3aa: CASSDTGVNTEAFF
abundance: NA
v_gene: TRBV9
d_gene: TRBD1
j_gene: TRBJ1-1

CDR3nt: TGTGCCAGCAGCCAGTCCCCCGGGACAGGGAATGAGCAGTTCTTC
CDR3aa: CASSQSPGTGNEQFF
abundance: NA
v_gene: TRBV4-2
d_gene: TRBD1
j_gene: TRBJ2-1

CDR3nt: TGTGCCAGCAGTTTATGGGGACTAGCGGGAGGGCCGGGGGAGCTGTTTTTT
CDR3aa: CASSLWGLAGGPGELFF
abundance: few
v_gene: TRBV28
d_gene: TRBD2
j_gene: TRBJ2-2

CDR3nt: TGTGCCAGCTCACCGGAACCTAGCGGGGCCAGGACCTACGAGCAGTACTTC
CDR3aa: CASSPEPSGARTYEQYF
abundance: NA
v_gene: TRBV18
d_gene: TRBD2
j_gene: TRBJ2-7